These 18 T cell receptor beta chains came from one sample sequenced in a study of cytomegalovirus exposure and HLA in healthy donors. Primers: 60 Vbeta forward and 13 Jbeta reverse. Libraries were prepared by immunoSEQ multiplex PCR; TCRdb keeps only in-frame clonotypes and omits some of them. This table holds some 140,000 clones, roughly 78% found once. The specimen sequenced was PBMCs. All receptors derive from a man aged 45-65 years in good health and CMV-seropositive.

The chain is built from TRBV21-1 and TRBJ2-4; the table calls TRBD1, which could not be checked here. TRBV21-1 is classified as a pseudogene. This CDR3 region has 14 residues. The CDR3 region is CASTAKTGVNIQYF. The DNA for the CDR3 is TGTGCCAGCACCGCTAAAACAGGGGTTAACATTCAGTACTTC.

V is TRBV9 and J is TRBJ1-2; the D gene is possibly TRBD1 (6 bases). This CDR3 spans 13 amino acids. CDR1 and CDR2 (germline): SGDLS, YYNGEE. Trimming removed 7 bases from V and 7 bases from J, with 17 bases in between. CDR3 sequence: CASHKEGVGGYTF. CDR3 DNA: TGTGCCAGCCATAAAGAGGGGGTTGGTGGCTACACCTTC.

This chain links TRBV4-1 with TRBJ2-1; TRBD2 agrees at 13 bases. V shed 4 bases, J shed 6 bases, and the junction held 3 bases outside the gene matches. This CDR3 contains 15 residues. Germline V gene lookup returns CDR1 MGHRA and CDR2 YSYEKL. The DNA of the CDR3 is TGCGCCAGCAGCCGAACTAGCGGGAGGGGCAATGAGCAGTTCTTC. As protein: CASSRTSGRGNEQFF.

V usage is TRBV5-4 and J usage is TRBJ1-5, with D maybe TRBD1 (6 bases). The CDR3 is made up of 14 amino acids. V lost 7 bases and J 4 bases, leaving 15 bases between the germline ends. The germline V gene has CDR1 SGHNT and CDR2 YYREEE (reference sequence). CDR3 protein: CASQLQGINQPQHF. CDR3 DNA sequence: TGTGCCAGCCAACTACAGGGAATAAATCAGCCCCAGCATTTT.

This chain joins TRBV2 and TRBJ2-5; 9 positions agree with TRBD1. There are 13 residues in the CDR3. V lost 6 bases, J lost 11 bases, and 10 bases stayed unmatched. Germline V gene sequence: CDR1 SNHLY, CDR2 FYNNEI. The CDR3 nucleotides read TGTGCCAGCAGGGGGACAGGGCTAAAGGAGCAGTACTTC. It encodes CASRGTGLKEQYF.

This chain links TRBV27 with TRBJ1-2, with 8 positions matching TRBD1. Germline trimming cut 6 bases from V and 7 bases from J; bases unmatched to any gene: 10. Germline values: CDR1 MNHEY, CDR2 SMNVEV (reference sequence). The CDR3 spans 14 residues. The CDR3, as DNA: TGTGCCAGCAGGCCAGGGACAGGCCAGCTTGGCTACACCTTC. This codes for CASRPGTGQLGYTF.

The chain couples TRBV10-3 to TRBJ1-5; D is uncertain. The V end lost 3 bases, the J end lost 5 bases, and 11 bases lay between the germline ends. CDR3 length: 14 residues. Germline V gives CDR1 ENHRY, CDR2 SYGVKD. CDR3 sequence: CAISERKDYQPQHF. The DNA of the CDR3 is TGTGCCATCAGTGAAAGGAAGGACTATCAGCCCCAGCATTTT.

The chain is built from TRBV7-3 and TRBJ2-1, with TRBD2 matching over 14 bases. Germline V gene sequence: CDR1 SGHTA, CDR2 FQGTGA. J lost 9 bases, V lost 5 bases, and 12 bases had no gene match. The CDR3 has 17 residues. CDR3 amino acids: CASSRGGGLAGVSEQFF. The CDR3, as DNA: TGTGCCAGCAGCCGTGGAGGGGGACTAGCGGGAGTCAGTGAGCAGTTCTTC.

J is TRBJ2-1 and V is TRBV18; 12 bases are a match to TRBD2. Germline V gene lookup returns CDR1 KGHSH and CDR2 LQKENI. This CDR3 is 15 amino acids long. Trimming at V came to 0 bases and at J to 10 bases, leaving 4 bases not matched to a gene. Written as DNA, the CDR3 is TGTGCCAGCTCACCACCTGAACTAGCGGGAGGAGAGCAGTTCTTC. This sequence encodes CASSPPELAGGEQFF.

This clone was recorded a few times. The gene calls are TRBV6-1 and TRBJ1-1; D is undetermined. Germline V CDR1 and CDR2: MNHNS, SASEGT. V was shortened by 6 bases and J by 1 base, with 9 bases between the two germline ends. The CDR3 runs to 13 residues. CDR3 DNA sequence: TGTGCCAGCAGCGACAAGAGGAACACTGAAGCTTTCTTT. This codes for CASSDKRNTEAFF.

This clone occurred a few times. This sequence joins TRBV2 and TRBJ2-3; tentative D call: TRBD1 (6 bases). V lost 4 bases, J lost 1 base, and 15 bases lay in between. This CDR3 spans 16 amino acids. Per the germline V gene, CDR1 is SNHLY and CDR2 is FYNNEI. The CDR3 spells CASSVGGSSRTDTQYF. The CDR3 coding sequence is TGTGCCAGCAGTGTTGGGGGCTCCTCCCGCACAGATACGCAGTATTTT.

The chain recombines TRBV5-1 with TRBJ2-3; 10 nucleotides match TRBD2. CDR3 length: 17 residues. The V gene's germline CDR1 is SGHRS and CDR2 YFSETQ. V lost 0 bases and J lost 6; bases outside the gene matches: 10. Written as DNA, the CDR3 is TGCGCCAGCAGCTTGGCCGAGCTAGCGGGAGTTTGGGATACGCAGTATTTT. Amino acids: CASSLAELAGVWDTQYF.

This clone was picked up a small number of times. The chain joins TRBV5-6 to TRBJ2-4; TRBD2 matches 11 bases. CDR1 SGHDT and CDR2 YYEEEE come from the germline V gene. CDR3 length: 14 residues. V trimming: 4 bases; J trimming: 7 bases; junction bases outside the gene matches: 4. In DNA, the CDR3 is TGTGCCAGCAGCGACGCTAGCGGGGGGAACATTCAGTACTTC. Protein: CASSDASGGNIQYF.

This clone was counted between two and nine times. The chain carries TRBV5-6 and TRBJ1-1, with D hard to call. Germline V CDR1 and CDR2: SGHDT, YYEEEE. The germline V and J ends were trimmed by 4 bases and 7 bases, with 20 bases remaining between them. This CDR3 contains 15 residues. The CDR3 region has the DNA TGTGCCAGCAGCCTAGGAGACATTAGGGAGAATGAAGCTTTCTTT. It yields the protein CASSLGDIRENEAFF.

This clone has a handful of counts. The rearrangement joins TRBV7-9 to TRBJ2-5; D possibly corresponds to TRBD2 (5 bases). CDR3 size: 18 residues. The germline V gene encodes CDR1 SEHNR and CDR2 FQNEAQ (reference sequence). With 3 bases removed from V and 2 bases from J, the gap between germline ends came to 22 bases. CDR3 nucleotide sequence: TGTGCCAGCAGCTTCCTTGGAGGATATAAGGCAGGACAAGAGACCCAGTACTTC. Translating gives CASSFLGGYKAGQETQYF.

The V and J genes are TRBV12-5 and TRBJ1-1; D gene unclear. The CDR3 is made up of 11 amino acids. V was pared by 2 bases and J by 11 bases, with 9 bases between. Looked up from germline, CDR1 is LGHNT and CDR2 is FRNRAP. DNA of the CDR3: TGTGCTAGTGGTTTGCAGACTCCGGCTTTCTTT. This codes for CASGLQTPAFF.

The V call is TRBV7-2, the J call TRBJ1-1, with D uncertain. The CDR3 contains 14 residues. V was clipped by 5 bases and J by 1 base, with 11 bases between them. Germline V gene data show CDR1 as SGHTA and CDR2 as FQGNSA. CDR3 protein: CASSLYGGNTEAFF. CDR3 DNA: TGTGCCAGCAGCCTTTATGGAGGGAACACTGAAGCTTTCTTT.

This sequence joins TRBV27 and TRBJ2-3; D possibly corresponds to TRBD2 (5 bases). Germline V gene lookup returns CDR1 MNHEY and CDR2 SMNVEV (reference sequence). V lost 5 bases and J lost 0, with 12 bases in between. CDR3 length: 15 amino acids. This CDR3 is CASSPRWTSTDTQYF. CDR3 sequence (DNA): TGTGCCAGCAGTCCCCGGTGGACTAGCACAGATACGCAGTATTTT.